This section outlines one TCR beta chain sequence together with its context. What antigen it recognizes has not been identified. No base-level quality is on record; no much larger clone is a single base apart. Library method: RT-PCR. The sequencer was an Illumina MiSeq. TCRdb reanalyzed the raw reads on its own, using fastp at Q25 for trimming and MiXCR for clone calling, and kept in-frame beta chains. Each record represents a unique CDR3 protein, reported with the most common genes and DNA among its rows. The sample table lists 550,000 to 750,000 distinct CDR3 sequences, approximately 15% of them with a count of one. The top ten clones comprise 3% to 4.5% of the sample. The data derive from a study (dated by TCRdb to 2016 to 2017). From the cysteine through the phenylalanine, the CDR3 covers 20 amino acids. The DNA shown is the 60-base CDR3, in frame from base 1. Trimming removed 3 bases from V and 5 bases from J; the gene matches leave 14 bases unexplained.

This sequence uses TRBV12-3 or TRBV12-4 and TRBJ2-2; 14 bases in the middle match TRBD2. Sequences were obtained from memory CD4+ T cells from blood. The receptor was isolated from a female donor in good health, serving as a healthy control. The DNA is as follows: TGTGCCAGCAGTTTCCGCAGACCGGGACTAGCGGGAGAGGGTACCGGGGAGCTGTTTTTT. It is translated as CASSFRRPGLAGEGTGELFF.